The clone carrying this T cell receptor (beta chain) has just a few counts. The antigen is not known. A junction boundary mismatches the germline segment, possibly from a read error. This specimen belongs to a study of CD8+ T cells in alopecia areata. Germline V lookup: CDR1 SNHLY, CDR2 FYNNEI. The CDR3 extends over 14 amino acids. Treatment reported: oral pan-JAK inhibitor, 5-10 mg twice daily. The study team obtained lesional scalp punch biopsies and peripheral blood from alopecia areata patients. RNA, once extracted, was reverse transcribed into cDNA for use as the sequencing template. The data were produced by immunoSEQ multiplex PCR, yet TCRdb's version contains in-frame clones alone and is incomplete. Here the sample spans some 180,000 clones, approximately 50% being singletons. Overall study findings and caveats: Tofacitinib produced a significant decrease in scalp clonality and in expanded CD8+ clones among the top 100. Patients showed less clear TCR sequence sharing than mice, possibly partly because of HLA diversity.

The material was CD8+ T cells sorted from blood, obtained around week 54, from a patient treated with tofacitinib. The chain recombines TRBV2 with TRBJ1-2, with D tentatively TRBD1 (5 bases). The receptor's source is a human donor with alopecia areata. The CDR3 DNA reads TGTGCCAGCCCTAAGGGGACCTTTAACAATGGCTACACCTTC. Translated: CASPKGTFNNGYTF. Complete variable domain (other parts from reference TRBV2 and TRBJ1-2): EPEVTQTPSHQVTQMGQEVILRCVPISNHLYFYWYRQILGQKVEFLVSFYNNEISEKSEIFDDQFSVERPDGSNFTLKIRSTKLEDSAMYFCASPKGTFNNGYTFGSGTRLTVV.